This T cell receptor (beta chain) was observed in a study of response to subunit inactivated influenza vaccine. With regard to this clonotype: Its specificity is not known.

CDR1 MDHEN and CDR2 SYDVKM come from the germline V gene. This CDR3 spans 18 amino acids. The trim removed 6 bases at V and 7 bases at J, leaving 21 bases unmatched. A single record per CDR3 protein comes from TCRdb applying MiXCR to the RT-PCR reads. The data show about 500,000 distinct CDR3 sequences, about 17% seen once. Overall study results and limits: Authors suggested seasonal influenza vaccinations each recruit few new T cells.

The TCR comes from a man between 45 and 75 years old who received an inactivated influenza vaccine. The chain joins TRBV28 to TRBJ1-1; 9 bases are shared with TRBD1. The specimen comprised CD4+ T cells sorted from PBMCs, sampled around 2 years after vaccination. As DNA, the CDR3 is TGTGCCAGCAGACACTCCCCGGGACAGGGCGGGGGTCAGGGTGAAGCTTTCTTT. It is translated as CASRHSPGQGGGQGEAFF.